This record looks at one T cell receptor (beta chain) sequence and its context. Its antigen remains unknown. The method was immunoSEQ multiplex PCR; TCRdb's version includes in-frame clones alone and lacks a portion of them. Of about 140,000 clones in the sample, around 89% were seen once. The data stem from a study of T cell responses to AZD1222 COVID-19 vaccine. V lost 5 bases, J lost 2 bases, and 10 bases lay in between. CDR3 length equals 14 residues. Germline values: CDR1 PRHDT, CDR2 FYEKMQ (reference sequence). Study-wide points: Every sample of the repertoires postdated the peak T cell response.

This receptor was taken from an adult in good health. This specimen was peripheral blood, taken on day 0 of AZD1222 vaccination. The rearrangement uses TRBV13 and TRBJ2-4; D might be TRBD2 (6 bases). The CDR3: CASSIGGTKNIQYF. The CDR3, as DNA: TGTGCCAGCAGCATCGGGGGTACCAAAAACATTCAGTACTTC.